This T cell receptor (beta chain) was found in a study of blood T cell repertoires in COVID-19. Study overall: Sources were T cells, B-cell-depleted T cells, or PBMCs; the material itself was cDNA or gDNA.

This study enrolled people aged 18 to 89 from roughly 24 US geographic areas. Either two negative PCRs, clearance, or symptom resolution qualified Cohort 3 donors as recovered. The CDR3 totals 11 residues. Germline lookup yields CDR1 SGHNT and CDR2 YENEEA. V dropped 8 bases and J dropped 7 bases, with 9 bases sitting between them. Original processing notes: Scientists estimated how many nucleated cells there were by amplifying reference gene primers. The data were produced by immunoSEQ multiplex PCR, yet TCRdb's version contains in-frame clones alone and is incomplete. D and trimming were read from the DNA, whereas the V and J calls and clone size are those reported in that table. This sample yields a few hundred thousand clones, of which 80% to 90% are seen a single time; 2% to 3% belongs to the top ten.

This receptor was obtained from a woman younger than 35 who had recovered from COVID-19. Sequencing used PBMCs or T cells enriched from blood (not recorded which). The chain joins TRBV11-3 to TRBJ2-1; D gene ambiguous. CDR3 protein: CASSGGNEQFF. DNA for the CDR3: TGTGCCAGCTCAGGTGGGAATGAGCAGTTCTTC.